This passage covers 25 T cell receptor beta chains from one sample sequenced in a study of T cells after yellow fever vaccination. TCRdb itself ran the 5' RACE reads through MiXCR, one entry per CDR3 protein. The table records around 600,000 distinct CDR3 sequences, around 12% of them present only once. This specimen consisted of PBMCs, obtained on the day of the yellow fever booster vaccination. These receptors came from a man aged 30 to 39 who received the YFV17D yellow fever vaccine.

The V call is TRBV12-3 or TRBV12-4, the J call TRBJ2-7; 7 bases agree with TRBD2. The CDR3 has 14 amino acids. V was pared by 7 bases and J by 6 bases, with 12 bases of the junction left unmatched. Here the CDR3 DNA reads TGTGCCAGCACCACCTTAGCGGGCATGGGCGAGCAGTACTTC. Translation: CASTTLAGMGEQYF.

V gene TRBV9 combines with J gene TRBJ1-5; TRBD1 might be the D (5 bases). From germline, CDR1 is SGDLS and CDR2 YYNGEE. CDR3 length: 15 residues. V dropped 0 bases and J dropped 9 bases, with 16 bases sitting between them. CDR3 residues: CASSVGGEWSGPQHF. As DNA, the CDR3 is TGTGCCAGCAGCGTAGGGGGGGAGTGGTCCGGGCCCCAGCATTTT.

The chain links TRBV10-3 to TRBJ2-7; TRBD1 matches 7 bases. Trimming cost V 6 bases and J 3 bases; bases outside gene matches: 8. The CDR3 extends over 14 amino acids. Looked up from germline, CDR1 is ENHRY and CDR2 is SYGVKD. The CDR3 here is CAIRMTGKVYEQYF. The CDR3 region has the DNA TGTGCCATCAGGATGACAGGGAAGGTCTACGAGCAGTACTTC.

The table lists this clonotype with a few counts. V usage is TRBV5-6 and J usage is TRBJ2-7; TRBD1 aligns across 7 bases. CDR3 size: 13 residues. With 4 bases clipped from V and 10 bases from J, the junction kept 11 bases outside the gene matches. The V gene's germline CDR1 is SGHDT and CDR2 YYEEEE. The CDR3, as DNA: TGTGCCAGCAGCCGAGAACAGGGGCCGGACCAGTACTTC. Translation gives CASSREQGPDQYF.

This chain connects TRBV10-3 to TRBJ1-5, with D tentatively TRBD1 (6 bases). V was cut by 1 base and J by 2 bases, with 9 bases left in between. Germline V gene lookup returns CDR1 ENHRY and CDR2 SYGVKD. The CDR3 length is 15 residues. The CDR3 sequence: CAISEYRAGNQPQHF. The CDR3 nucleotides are TGTGCCATCAGTGAGTACAGGGCTGGCAATCAGCCCCAGCATTTT.

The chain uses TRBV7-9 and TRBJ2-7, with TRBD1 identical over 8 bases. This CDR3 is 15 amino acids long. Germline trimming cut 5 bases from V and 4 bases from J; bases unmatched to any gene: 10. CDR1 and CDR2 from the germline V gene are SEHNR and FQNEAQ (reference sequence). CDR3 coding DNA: TGTGCCAGCAGCCGAGTCGGGACAGGAGAATACGAGCAGTACTTC. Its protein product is CASSRVGTGEYEQYF.

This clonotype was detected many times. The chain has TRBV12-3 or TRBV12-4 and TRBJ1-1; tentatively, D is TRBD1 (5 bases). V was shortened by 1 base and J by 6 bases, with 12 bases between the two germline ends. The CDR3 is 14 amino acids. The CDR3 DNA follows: TGTGCCAGCAGTTTAGGAATGGGGGGAGCTGAAGCTTTCTTT. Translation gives CASSLGMGGAEAFF.

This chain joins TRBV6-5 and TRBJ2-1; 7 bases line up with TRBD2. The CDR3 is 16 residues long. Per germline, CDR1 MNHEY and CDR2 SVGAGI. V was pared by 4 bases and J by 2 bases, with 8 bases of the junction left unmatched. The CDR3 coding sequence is TGTGCCAGCAGTTCCACGAGGACTAGAACCTACAATGAGCAGTTCTTC. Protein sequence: CASSSTRTRTYNEQFF.

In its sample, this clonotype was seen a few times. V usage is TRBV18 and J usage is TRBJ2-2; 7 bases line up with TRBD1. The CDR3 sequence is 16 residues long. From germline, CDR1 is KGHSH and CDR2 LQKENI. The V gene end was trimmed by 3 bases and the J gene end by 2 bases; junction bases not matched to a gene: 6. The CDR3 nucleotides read TGTGCCAGCTCACCTTCGGGACAGACTAACACCGGGGAGCTGTTTTTT. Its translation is CASSPSGQTNTGELFF. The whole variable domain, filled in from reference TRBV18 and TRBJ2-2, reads NAGVMQNPRHLVRRRGQEARLRCSPMKGHSHVYWYRQLPEEGLKFMVYLQKENIIDESGMPKERFSAEFPKEGPSILRIQQVVRGDSAAYFCASSPSGQTNTGELFFGEGSRLTVL.

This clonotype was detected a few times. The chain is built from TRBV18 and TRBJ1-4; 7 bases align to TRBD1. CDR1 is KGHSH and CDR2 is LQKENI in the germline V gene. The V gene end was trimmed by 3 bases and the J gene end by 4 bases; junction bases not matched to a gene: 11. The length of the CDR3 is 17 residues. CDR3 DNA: TGTGCCAGCTCACCGGTTCGACAGGGACAGCATAATGAAAAACTGTTTTTT. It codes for CASSPVRQGQHNEKLFF.

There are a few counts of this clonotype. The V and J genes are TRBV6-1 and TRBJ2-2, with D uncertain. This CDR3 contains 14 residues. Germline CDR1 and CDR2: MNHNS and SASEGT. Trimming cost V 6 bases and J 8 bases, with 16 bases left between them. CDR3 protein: CASSPTAPRGELFF. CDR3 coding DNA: TGTGCCAGCAGCCCGACTGCCCCGAGAGGGGAGCTGTTTTTT.

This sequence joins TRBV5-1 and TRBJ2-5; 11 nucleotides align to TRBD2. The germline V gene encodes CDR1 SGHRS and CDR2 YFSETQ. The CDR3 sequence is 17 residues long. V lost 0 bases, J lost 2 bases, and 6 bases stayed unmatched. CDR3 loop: CASSLGTSGSLQETQYF. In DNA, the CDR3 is TGCGCCAGCAGCTTGGGTACTAGCGGGAGTCTTCAAGAGACCCAGTACTTC.

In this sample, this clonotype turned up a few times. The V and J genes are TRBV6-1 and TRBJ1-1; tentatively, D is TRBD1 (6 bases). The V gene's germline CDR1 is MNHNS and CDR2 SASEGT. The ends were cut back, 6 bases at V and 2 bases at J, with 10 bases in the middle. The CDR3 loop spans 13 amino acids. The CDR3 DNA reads TGTGCCAGCAGCGACAGGACCAACACTGAAGCTTTCTTT. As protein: CASSDRTNTEAFF.

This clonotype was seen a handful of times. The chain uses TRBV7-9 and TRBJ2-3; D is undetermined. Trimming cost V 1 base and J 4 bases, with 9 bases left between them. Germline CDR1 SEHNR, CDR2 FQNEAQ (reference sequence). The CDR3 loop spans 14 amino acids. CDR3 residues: CASSLGVTSDTQYF. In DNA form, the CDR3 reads TGTGCCAGCAGCTTAGGAGTGACCTCAGATACGCAGTATTTT.

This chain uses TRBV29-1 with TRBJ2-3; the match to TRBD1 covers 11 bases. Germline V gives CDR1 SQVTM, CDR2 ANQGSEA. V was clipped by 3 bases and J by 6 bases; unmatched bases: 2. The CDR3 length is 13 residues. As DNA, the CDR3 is TGCAGCGTTGAGGACAGGGGGCTGGATACGCAGTATTTT. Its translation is CSVEDRGLDTQYF.

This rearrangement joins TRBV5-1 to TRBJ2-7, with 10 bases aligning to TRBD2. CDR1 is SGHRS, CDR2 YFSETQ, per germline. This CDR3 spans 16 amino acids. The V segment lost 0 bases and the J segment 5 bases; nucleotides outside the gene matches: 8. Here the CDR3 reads CASSLALLAGGNEQYF. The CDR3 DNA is TGCGCCAGCAGCTTGGCCCTGTTAGCGGGAGGCAACGAGCAGTACTTC.

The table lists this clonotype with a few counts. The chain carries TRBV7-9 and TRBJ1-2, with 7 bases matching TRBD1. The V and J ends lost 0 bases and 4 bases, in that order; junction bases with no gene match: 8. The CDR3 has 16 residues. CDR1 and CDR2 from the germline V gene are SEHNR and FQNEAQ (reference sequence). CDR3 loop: CASSLAEGAGGYGYTF. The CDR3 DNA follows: TGTGCCAGCAGCTTAGCCGAGGGGGCAGGCGGCTATGGCTACACCTTC.

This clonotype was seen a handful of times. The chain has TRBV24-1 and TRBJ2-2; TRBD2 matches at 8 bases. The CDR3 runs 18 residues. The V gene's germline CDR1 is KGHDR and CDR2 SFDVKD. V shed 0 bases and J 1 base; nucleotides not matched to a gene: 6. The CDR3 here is CATSDLIPTSVNTGELFF. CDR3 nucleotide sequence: TGTGCCACCAGTGATTTGATACCGACTAGCGTGAACACCGGGGAGCTGTTTTTT.

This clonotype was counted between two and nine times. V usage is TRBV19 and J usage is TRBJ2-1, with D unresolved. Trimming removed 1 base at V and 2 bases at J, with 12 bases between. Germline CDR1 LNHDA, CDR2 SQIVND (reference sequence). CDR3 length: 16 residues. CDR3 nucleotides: TGTGCCAGTAGTATAGCTCTCCCGAGCCCCTACAATGAGCAGTTCTTC. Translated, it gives CASSIALPSPYNEQFF.

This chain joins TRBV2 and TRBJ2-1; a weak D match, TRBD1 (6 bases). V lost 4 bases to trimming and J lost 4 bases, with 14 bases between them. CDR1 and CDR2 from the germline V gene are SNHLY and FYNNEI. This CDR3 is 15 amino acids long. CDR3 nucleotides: TGTGCCAGCAGTGCCCAGGGGCAGGGGTACAATGAGCAGTTCTTC. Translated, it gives CASSAQGQGYNEQFF.

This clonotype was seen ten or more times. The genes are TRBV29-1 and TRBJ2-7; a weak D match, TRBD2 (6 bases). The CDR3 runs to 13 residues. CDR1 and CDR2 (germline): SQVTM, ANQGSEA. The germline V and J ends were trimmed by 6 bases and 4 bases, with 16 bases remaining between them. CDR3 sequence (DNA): TGCAGCGTAGTTGGTGTGGGACTTTACGAGCAGTACTTC. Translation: CSVVGVGLYEQYF.

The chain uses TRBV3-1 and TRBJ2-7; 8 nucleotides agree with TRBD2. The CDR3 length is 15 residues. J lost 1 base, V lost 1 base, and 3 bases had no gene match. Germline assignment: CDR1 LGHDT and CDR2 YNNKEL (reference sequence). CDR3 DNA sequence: TGTGCCAGCAGCCAAGGACTAGCGCTATCCTACGAGCAGTACTTC. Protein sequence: CASSQGLALSYEQYF.

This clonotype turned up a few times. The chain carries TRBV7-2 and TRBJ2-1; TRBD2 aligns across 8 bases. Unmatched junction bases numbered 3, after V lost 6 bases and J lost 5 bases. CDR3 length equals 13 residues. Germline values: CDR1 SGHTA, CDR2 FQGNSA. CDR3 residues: CASRTSEDNEQFF. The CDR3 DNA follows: TGTGCCAGCAGGACTAGCGAAGACAATGAGCAGTTCTTC.

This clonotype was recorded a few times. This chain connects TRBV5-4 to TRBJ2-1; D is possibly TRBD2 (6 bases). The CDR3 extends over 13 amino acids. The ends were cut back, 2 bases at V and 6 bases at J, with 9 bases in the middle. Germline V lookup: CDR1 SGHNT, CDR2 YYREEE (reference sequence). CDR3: CASSFIGGNEQFF. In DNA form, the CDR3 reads TGTGCCAGCAGCTTCATCGGGGGCAATGAGCAGTTCTTC. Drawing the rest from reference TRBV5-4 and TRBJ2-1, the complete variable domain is ETGVTQSPTHLIKTRGQQVTLRCSSQSGHNTVSWYQQALGQGPQFIFQYYREEENGRGNFPPRFSGLQFPNYSSELNVNALELDDSALYLCASSFIGGNEQFFGPGTRLTVL.

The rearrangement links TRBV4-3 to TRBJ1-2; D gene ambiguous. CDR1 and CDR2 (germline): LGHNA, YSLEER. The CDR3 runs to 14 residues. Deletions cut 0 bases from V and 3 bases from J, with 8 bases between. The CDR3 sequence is CASSQDLTHYGYTF. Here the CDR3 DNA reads TGCGCCAGCAGCCAAGATCTGACCCACTATGGCTACACCTTC.